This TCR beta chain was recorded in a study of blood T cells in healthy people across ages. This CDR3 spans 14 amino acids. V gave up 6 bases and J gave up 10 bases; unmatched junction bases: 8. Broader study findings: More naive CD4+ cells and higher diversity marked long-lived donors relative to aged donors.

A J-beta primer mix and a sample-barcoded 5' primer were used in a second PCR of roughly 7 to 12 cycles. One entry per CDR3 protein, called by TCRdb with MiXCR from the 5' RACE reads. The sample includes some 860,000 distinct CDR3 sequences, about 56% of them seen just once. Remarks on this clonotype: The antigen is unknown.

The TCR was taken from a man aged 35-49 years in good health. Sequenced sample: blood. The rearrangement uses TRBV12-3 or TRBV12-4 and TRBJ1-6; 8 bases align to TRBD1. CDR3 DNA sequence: TGTGCCAGCAGCCTCGGACAGGGATTCTCACCCCTCCACTTT. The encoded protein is CASSLGQGFSPLHF.